A selection of T cell receptor beta chains follows, all from one sample in a study of T cells in localized non-small cell lung cancer. Sequencing was performed with immunoSEQ multiplex PCR; in TCRdb, only in-frame clones are kept and a portion is missing. This table holds around 36,000 clones, 80% to 85% found once. The sample consisted of peripheral blood mononuclear cells, taken before any cancer treatment. The receptors derive from a male donor aged 60 or over with stage II lung adenocarcinoma. CDR3s include the opening cysteine and the closing phenylalanine or tryptophan. The D gene is left open where the match is weak. The size field is filled for only some rows; it gives once, few, many or a size class.

j_call clone_size d_call v_call cdr3_nt cdr3_aa
TRBJ2-7 - TRBD1 TRBV2 TGTGCCAGCAGCCCCGGAGTGCTGGGACAGGGAGTGGAGCAGTACTTC CASSPGVLGQGVEQYF
TRBJ2-3 - - TRBV2 TGTGCCAGCAGAGGGGACGGCACAGATACGCAGTATTTT CASRGDGTDTQYF
TRBJ2-6 - - TRBV7-2 TGTGCCAGCAGCCGGCCAGGGGTCCCCGCTGGGGCCAACGTCCTGACTTTC CASSRPGVPAGANVLTF
TRBJ1-5 - - TRBV19 TGTGCCAGTAGTATCCAACACCGGAGCAATCAGCCCCAGCATTTT CASSIQHRSNQPQHF
TRBJ1-1 - TRBD1 TRBV2 TGTGCCAGCAGACCAGACAGGGGAGCTGAAGCTTTCTTT CASRPDRGAEAFF
TRBJ2-1 - TRBD1 TRBV27 TGTGCCAGCAGCCGGGACAGGGCGGGCTCCTACAATGAGCAGTTCTTC CASSRDRAGSYNEQFF
TRBJ1-6 - TRBD1 TRBV5-1 TGCGCCAGCAGCGTGGGGGACAGCCTTAATTCACCCCTCCACTTT CASSVGDSLNSPLHF
TRBJ2-3 - - TRBV5-1 TGCGCCAGCAGCTTGAGGGGCAGCGGTTACACAGATACGCAGTATTTT CASSLRGSGYTDTQYF
TRBJ1-5 - - TRBV19 TGTGCCAGTAGTATCGGTAGCAGACTTAGCAATCAGCCCCAGCATTTT CASSIGSRLSNQPQHF
TRBJ2-1 - TRBD1 TRBV25-1 TGTGCCTCAAGAGGTACAGGGGTGTGGAATGAGCAGTTCTTC CASRGTGVWNEQFF
TRBJ1-2 few - TRBV5-1 TGCGCCAGCAGCTGGGGCACCGGAAATAACTATGGCTACACCTTC CASSWGTGNNYGYTF
TRBJ1-1 - TRBD1 TRBV5-4 TGTGCCTGCAGACAAAGACAGGGGGCGTATACGTGGACTGAAGCTTTCTTT CACRQRQGAYTWTEAFF
TRBJ2-5 - - TRBV6-5 TGTGCCAGCAGTCGAACAGGGCTAGAGACCCAGTACTTC CASSRTGLETQYF
TRBJ1-2 few - TRBV30 TGTGCCTGGAGCGACGGGAACCTTAGGGGCTACACCTTC CAWSDGNLRGYTF
TRBJ2-1 - - TRBV9 TGTGCCAGCAGCGTAGCTTCCTACAATGAGCAGTTCTTC CASSVASYNEQFF
TRBJ1-3 - - TRBV10-3 TGTGCCAGTCTCCGGGACGGTGGAAACACCATATATTTT CASLRDGGNTIYF
TRBJ2-3 few TRBD2 TRBV7-3 TGTGCCAGCAGCTTAGGTTCACTAGCGGTCACAGATACGCAGTATTTT CASSLGSLAVTDTQYF
TRBJ2-7 once TRBD1 TRBV7-2 TGTGCCAGCAGAAAGGGACAGGGATCCTCCTACGAGCAGTACTTC CASRKGQGSSYEQYF
TRBJ2-5 - TRBD2 TRBV14 TGTGCCAGCAGCCAACAACTAGCGGGAAGCCAAGAGACCCAGTACTTC CASSQQLAGSQETQYF
TRBJ2-5 - - TRBV4-1 TGCGCCAGCAGCCAAGATTCGGACTTACAGACCCAGTACTTC CASSQDSDLQTQYF
TRBJ1-3 - - TRBV7-2 TGTGCCAGCAGCTTAAGCCCGGCCACCTCTGGAAACACCATATATTTT CASSLSPATSGNTIYF
TRBJ2-1 - - TRBV27 TGTGCCAGCAGTCTAGGCAGCTCCTACAATGAGCAGTTCTTC CASSLGSSYNEQFF
TRBJ1-1 - - TRBV30 TGTGCCTGGAAAGGTGCTATGAACACTGAAGCTTTCTTT CAWKGAMNTEAFF
TRBJ2-2 few TRBD2 TRBV30 TGTGCCTGGAGTACTAGCGCAGTATTTGAGTCCGGGGAGCTGTTTTTT CAWSTSAVFESGELFF
TRBJ1-5 medium-sized - TRBV10-2 TGCGCCAGCAGTGAGTCGGACTACCGGAGTCAGCCCCAGCATTTT CASSESDYRSQPQHF
TRBJ1-3 - - TRBV6-5 TGTGCCAGCAGTTACGGGATCTCTGGAAACACCATATATTTT CASSYGISGNTIYF
TRBJ2-1 - - TRBV28 TGTGCCAGCAGCAGAGCCACAGGGAAATCCTACAATGAGCAGTTCTTC CASSRATGKSYNEQFF
TRBJ2-4 - - TRBV2 TGTGCCAGCAGTAGGGACAACCCAAACGGGAACATTCAGTACTTC CASSRDNPNGNIQYF
TRBJ1-5 - - TRBV2 TGTGCCAGCAGTCGAGGTAGCAATCAGCCCCAGCATTTT CASSRGSNQPQHF
TRBJ1-1 - TRBD1 TRBV5-1 TGCGCCAGCAGCTCAGGGACAGGTGGCACTGAAGCTTTCTTT CASSSGTGGTEAFF
TRBJ2-5 few - TRBV2 TGTGCCAGCAGTGCGAGCGCACGGAACCAAGAGACCCAGTACTTC CASSASARNQETQYF
TRBJ2-7 - TRBD2 TRBV18 TGTGCCAGCTCCCCCGGGACTAGCGGGTCCGGAGAGCAGTACTTC CASSPGTSGSGEQYF
TRBJ2-1 - - TRBV7-9 TGTGCCAGCAGCCGAATACTATCCTACAATGAGCAGTTCTTC CASSRILSYNEQFF
TRBJ2-7 - TRBD1 TRBV6-5 TGTGCCAGCAGTTCGACAGGGGGGGACGAGCAGTACTTC CASSSTGGDEQYF
TRBJ1-1 - - TRBV25-1 TGTGCCAGCAGTGATCCAGCCCTTGGAGGCACTGAAGCTTTCTTT CASSDPALGGTEAFF
TRBJ2-1 - - TRBV7-2 TGTGCCAGCAGCTTAGGGTGGGCGGACTACAATGAGCAGTTCTTC CASSLGWADYNEQFF
TRBJ2-7 - TRBD2 TRBV11-2 TGTGCCAGCAGCTTAGATGGGGCCGGGACTATAAACTACGAGCAGTACTTC CASSLDGAGTINYEQYF
TRBJ1-2 - - TRBV28 TGTGCCAGCACCCCTATAGCTAACTATGGCTACACCTTC CASTPIANYGYTF
TRBJ2-1 - - TRBV7-3 TGTGCCAGCAGCCGCGATACAGGGCTCTACAATGAGCAGTTCTTC CASSRDTGLYNEQFF
TRBJ1-1 - - TRBV11-2 TGTGCCAGCAGCAGCTTCCCCGGGACTGAAGCTTTCTTT CASSSFPGTEAFF
TRBJ2-1 - - TRBV7-9 TGTGCCGGCAGCTTTGTGGGTTTGGAACAGTTCTTC CAGSFVGLEQFF
TRBJ1-6 - - TRBV5-6 TGTGCCAGCAGCTTTAGGGACATCCATAATTCACCCCTCCACTTT CASSFRDIHNSPLHF
TRBJ1-3 - - TRBV9 TGTGCCAGCACACGAGGAGGCAGGACGGGGTATGCTGGAAACACCATATATTTT CASTRGGRTGYAGNTIYF
TRBJ2-7 - TRBD2 TRBV7-2 TGTGCCAGCAGCTCCCAAAGCGGGGGGGTATCCTACGAGCAGTACTTC CASSSQSGGVSYEQYF
TRBJ2-7 - TRBD2 TRBV6-5 TGTGCCAGCAGCCGCGGGGGTTCATTGGCCTACGAGCAGTACTTC CASSRGGSLAYEQYF
TRBJ2-6 - - TRBV27 TGTGCCAGCAGTTTTCTGAGCTCTGGGGCCAACGTCCTGACTTTC CASSFLSSGANVLTF
TRBJ1-1 - - TRBV6-6 TGTGCCAGCAGTCCGGGGGGGCGGAAAAACGCTGAAGCTTTCTTT CASSPGGRKNAEAFF
TRBJ2-6 - - TRBV18 TGTGCCAGCTCACCTCAAAACGCAGACTCTGGGGCCAACGTCCTGACTTTC CASSPQNADSGANVLTF
TRBJ1-2 - - TRBV5-4 TGTGCCAGCAGCTGGGGGGACGGACTCTATGGCTACACCTTC CASSWGDGLYGYTF
TRBJ2-5 - TRBD1 TRBV29-1 TGCAGCGTTACAGGGGGCGCGGGGACGGAGACCCAGTACTTC CSVTGGAGTETQYF
TRBJ1-1 - - TRBV28 TGTGCCAGTGCCTTGGCAGGGAGAGGTACTGAAGCTTTCTTT CASALAGRGTEAFF
TRBJ1-5 few - TRBV9 TGTGCCAGCAGTGCATCAGGGGATGATAATCAGCCCCAGCATTTT CASSASGDDNQPQHF
TRBJ1-6 once TRBD1 TRBV10-3 TGTGCCACCTCGACAGGGGGCCGAGGTTCACCCCTCCACTTT CATSTGGRGSPLHF
TRBJ2-5 - - TRBV28 TGTGCCAGCAGTCCCCGATTGTATAGATCTAGAGAGACCCAGTACTTC CASSPRLYRSRETQYF
TRBJ2-3 once TRBD1 TRBV4-1 TGCGCCAGCAGCCGGGGACAGGGGGCAGATACGCAGTATTTT CASSRGQGADTQYF
TRBJ2-3 few - TRBV27 TGTGCCAGCAGTTTATTCGGAGATACGCAGTATTTT CASSLFGDTQYF
TRBJ1-1 - - TRBV30 TGTGCCTGGAGCTCCCCGCCCCGGAGGAAAACTGAAGCTTTCTTT CAWSSPPRRKTEAFF
TRBJ1-3 - - TRBV30 TGTGCCTGGGGTAACTCTGGAAACACCATATATTTT CAWGNSGNTIYF
TRBJ2-2 - - TRBV28 TGTGCCAGCAGCCCCCCCAGACCGATCACCGGGGAGCTGTTTTTT CASSPPRPITGELFF